Included here is one TCR beta chain sequence, with context. The source of the sample is a study of blood T cell repertoires in COVID-19. The table came from immunoSEQ multiplex PCR; TCRdb's copy has only in-frame clones and leaves some out. The sample records hundreds of thousands of clones, roughly 86% being singletons. V shed 6 bases, J shed 8 bases, and the junction held 4 bases outside the gene matches. This CDR3 is 12 amino acids long. CDR1 is MDHEN and CDR2 is SYDVKM in the germline V gene. The sequenced sample was peripheral blood. V gene TRBV28 combines with J gene TRBJ1-2; 9 bases match TRBD1. The receptor was derived from a woman in her twenties or thirties who had recovered from COVID-19. CDR3 region: CASRDRGIGYTF. Here the CDR3 DNA reads TGTGCCAGCAGGGACAGGGGAATCGGCTACACCTTC.